The entry below describes one T cell receptor (beta chain). Its cognate antigen is unknown. PCR amplification relied on 60 Vbeta primers (plus 13 Jbeta primers). The assay was immunoSEQ multiplex PCR, and TCRdb's table has in-frame clones only and misses some. The sample yields 160,000 or so clones, 65% to 90% seen once. This entry comes from a study of cytomegalovirus exposure and HLA in healthy donors. General study results and limits: Most TCR sequences showed up rarely, but some public TCRs showed up in many donors. Association with HLA alleles at 0.05 false discovery rate was found for some 18,000 TCR beta sequences in a later analysis.

V lost 1 base and J lost 8; bases outside the gene matches: 7. The CDR3 covers 15 residues. CDR1 is SGHTA, CDR2 FQGNSA, per germline. This chain joins TRBV7-2 and TRBJ2-1; TRBD1 matches 8 bases. Material: PBMCs. The clonotype was recovered from a young woman in good health and CMV-seronegative. CDR3 in amino acids: CASSLVWQGADEQFF. The DNA of the CDR3 is TGTGCCAGCAGCTTAGTGTGGCAGGGGGCGGATGAGCAGTTCTTC.